The clone carrying this T cell receptor beta chain was counted only a few times. The target antigen is unknown. This sample is drawn from a study of identical twins. This CDR3 contains 17 residues. The V gene lost 4 bases and the J gene lost 6 bases, with 22 bases spanning the gap. The germline CDR1 and CDR2 sequences are SGHAT and FQNNGV. Study-wide results and caveats: Beta clonotypes that were abundant in cord blood contained fewer insertions, a pattern absent from memory repertoires. Twins' excess sharing was less marked for out-of-frame beta sequences.

Template switching added a universal primer site, and cDNA bore unique molecular identifiers. Using its own MiXCR run on the 5' RACE reads, TCRdb lists one record per CDR3 protein. The data contain hundreds of thousands of distinct CDR3 sequences, over 8.5% of them seen just once; the ten biggest clones take up 0.85% to 1%. The same specimen was also included in a second study, on yellow fever vaccine responses in identical twins.

The V and J genes are TRBV11-2 and TRBJ2-1; D unclear. This sequence was found in a woman aged 18-30 years in good health. The sequenced sample consisted of PBMCs. The CDR3 bases are TGTGCCAGCAGCTCAAAGGGAAGAGGATTCGCCCTCAATGAGCAGTTCTTC. This codes for CASSSKGRGFALNEQFF.